These T cell receptor beta chains were read from a single sample in a study of blood T cell repertoires in COVID-19. Clones were read by immunoSEQ multiplex PCR, and TCRdb kept only the in-frame ones, dropping some. The sample contains hundreds of thousands of clones, 70% to 90% of which appear only once. The specimen was PBMCs or T cells enriched from blood (not recorded which). Receptors originate from a middle-aged woman with acute COVID-19. Each CDR3 is given with its conserved first and last residue. Each record gives: D gene, clone size, J gene, V gene, CDR3 DNA, CDR3 protein. D genes are given only for firm matches. Clone size is shown for a subset of rows, as once, few, many or a class of expanded clone.

d_gene: TRBD2
abundance: NA
j_gene: TRBJ2-6
v_gene: TRBV18
CDR3nt: TGTGCCAGCTCACCAGTGCCTAGCGGGGCCTCTGGGGCCAACGTCCTGACTTTC
CDR3aa: CASSPVPSGASGANVLTF

d_gene: TRBD1
abundance: NA
j_gene: TRBJ1-2
v_gene: TRBV12-3/TRBV12-4
CDR3nt: TGTGCCAGCAATACACAGGGGAACTATGGCTACACCTTC
CDR3aa: CASNTQGNYGYTF

d_gene: NA
abundance: NA
j_gene: TRBJ1-4
v_gene: TRBV4-2
CDR3nt: TGTGCCAGCAGCCAAGGCCCATCAGGGCGGACTAATGAAAAACTGTTTTTT
CDR3aa: CASSQGPSGRTNEKLFF

d_gene: TRBD2
abundance: NA
j_gene: TRBJ2-7
v_gene: TRBV5-1
CDR3nt: TGCGCCAGCAGCTTCGCTAGCGGGATAAGCTCCTACGAGCAGTACTTC
CDR3aa: CASSFASGISSYEQYF

d_gene: NA
abundance: NA
j_gene: TRBJ1-1
v_gene: TRBV20-1
CDR3nt: TGCAGTGCTAGACTTGGACAGCCCGCTTTCTTT
CDR3aa: CSARLGQPAFF

d_gene: NA
abundance: NA
j_gene: TRBJ1-6
v_gene: TRBV5-4
CDR3nt: TGTGCCAGCAGCCAGGACATCGGTAATTCACCCCTCCACTTT
CDR3aa: CASSQDIGNSPLHF

d_gene: NA
abundance: NA
j_gene: TRBJ2-1
v_gene: TRBV21-1
CDR3nt: TGTGCCAGCAGCAAAGCGCGGGGGCCCTACAATGAGCAGTTCTTC
CDR3aa: CASSKARGPYNEQFF

d_gene: NA
abundance: NA
j_gene: TRBJ1-1
v_gene: TRBV7-9
CDR3nt: TGTGCCAGCAGCACATGGACAATTGAAGCTTTCTTT
CDR3aa: CASSTWTIEAFF

d_gene: TRBD1
abundance: once
j_gene: TRBJ1-5
v_gene: TRBV4-1
CDR3nt: TGCGCCAGCAGCCCCAGGACAGGGGCCCAGCCCCAGCATTTT
CDR3aa: CASSPRTGAQPQHF

d_gene: TRBD2
abundance: NA
j_gene: TRBJ2-7
v_gene: TRBV12-5
CDR3nt: TGTGCTAGTGGTTCCGATAGCGGGAGTATCTCCTACGAGCAGTACTTC
CDR3aa: CASGSDSGSISYEQYF

d_gene: TRBD1
abundance: NA
j_gene: TRBJ1-1
v_gene: TRBV4-1
CDR3nt: TGCGCCAGCAGCTCCGGGACAGGGACGAACACTGAAGCTTTCTTT
CDR3aa: CASSSGTGTNTEAFF

d_gene: NA
abundance: NA
j_gene: TRBJ2-1
v_gene: TRBV12-5
CDR3nt: TGTGCTAGTGGTTTGCGCCTAGCACGTTACAATGAGCAGTTCTTC
CDR3aa: CASGLRLARYNEQFF

d_gene: TRBD2
abundance: NA
j_gene: TRBJ2-7
v_gene: TRBV6-5
CDR3nt: TGTGCCAGTACTAGCGGCCTCGCAATCAACGAGCAGTACTTC
CDR3aa: CASTSGLAINEQYF

d_gene: TRBD1
abundance: NA
j_gene: TRBJ2-1
v_gene: TRBV9
CDR3nt: TGTGCCAGCAGCGTAGATGGAGGACAGGGGGTCGTCAATGAGCAGTTCTTC
CDR3aa: CASSVDGGQGVVNEQFF

d_gene: NA
abundance: NA
j_gene: TRBJ1-4
v_gene: TRBV5-4
CDR3nt: TGTGCCAGCAGCTTGGGACGGGGGACTGGAAATTCTAAACTGTTTTTT
CDR3aa: CASSLGRGTGNSKLFF

d_gene: NA
abundance: NA
j_gene: TRBJ2-1
v_gene: TRBV5-8
CDR3nt: TGTGCCAGCAGCTTGAAGACTACCCTCAGGACCGTTGAGCAGTTCTTC
CDR3aa: CASSLKTTLRTVEQFF

d_gene: TRBD1
abundance: NA
j_gene: TRBJ2-2
v_gene: TRBV19
CDR3nt: TGTGCCAGTACCCGACAGGGGAGTTTTGGGTCGAACACCGGGGAGCTGTTTTTT
CDR3aa: CASTRQGSFGSNTGELFF

d_gene: TRBD1
abundance: few
j_gene: TRBJ1-1
v_gene: TRBV30
CDR3nt: TGTGCCTGGAGTGGGCCGACAGGGAGGTTGGGAGCTTTCTTT
CDR3aa: CAWSGPTGRLGAFF

d_gene: NA
abundance: once
j_gene: TRBJ2-5
v_gene: TRBV19
CDR3nt: TGTGCCAGTAGTACTGGAGGAGTAGCTTCGGAGACCCAGTACTTC
CDR3aa: CASSTGGVASETQYF

d_gene: TRBD1
abundance: NA
j_gene: TRBJ1-2
v_gene: TRBV4-2
CDR3nt: TGTGCCAGCAGCCAAGATGGTTTAACCGGGACAGCCTCTAACTATGGCTACACCTTC
CDR3aa: CASSQDGLTGTASNYGYTF

d_gene: TRBD1
abundance: NA
j_gene: TRBJ1-2
v_gene: TRBV15
CDR3nt: TGTGCCACCAGCAGAGAGCCGGGACAGTTCTATGGCTACACCTTC
CDR3aa: CATSREPGQFYGYTF

d_gene: NA
abundance: NA
j_gene: TRBJ2-1
v_gene: TRBV7-3
CDR3nt: TGTGCCAGCAGCTTATCGGGTGGCGGGGCAAACAATGAGCAGTTCTTC
CDR3aa: CASSLSGGGANNEQFF

d_gene: TRBD2
abundance: NA
j_gene: TRBJ2-7
v_gene: TRBV19
CDR3nt: TGTGCCAGTAGTATGAGTCTAGCGGACTACGAGCAGTACTTC
CDR3aa: CASSMSLADYEQYF

d_gene: TRBD2
abundance: once
j_gene: TRBJ2-1
v_gene: TRBV28
CDR3nt: TGTGCCAGCAGTTCTCCGGAGCGGGAGGGTGAGCAGTTCTTC
CDR3aa: CASSSPEREGEQFF

d_gene: NA
abundance: NA
j_gene: TRBJ1-3
v_gene: TRBV6-5
CDR3nt: TGTGCCAGCAGTTACTCGCCGCGCTCTGGAAACACCATATATTTT
CDR3aa: CASSYSPRSGNTIYF

d_gene: TRBD1
abundance: NA
j_gene: TRBJ1-5
v_gene: TRBV7-9
CDR3nt: TGTGCCAGCAATGACAGGGACGGCAATCAGCCCCAGCATTTT
CDR3aa: CASNDRDGNQPQHF